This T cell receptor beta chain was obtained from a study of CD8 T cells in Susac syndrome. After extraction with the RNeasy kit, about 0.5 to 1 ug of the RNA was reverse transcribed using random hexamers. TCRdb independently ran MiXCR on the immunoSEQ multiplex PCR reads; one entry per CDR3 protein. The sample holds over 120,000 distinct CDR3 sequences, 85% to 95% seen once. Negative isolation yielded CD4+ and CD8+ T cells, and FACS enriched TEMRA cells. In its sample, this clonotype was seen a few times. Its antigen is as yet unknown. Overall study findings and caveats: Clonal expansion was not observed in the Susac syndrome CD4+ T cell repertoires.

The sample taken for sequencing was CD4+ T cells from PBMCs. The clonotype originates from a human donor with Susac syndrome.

The CDR3 bases are TGCGCCAGCAGCCAAGGCAGGGGTTTCACTGAAGCTTTCTTT. Protein: CASSQGRGFTEAFF. V and J are TRBV4-3 and TRBJ1-1, with a possible D match to TRBD1 (6 bases). CDR1 is LGHNA and CDR2 is YSLEER in the germline V gene. The CDR3 spans 14 residues. The V and J ends lost 1 base and 4 bases respectively, with 10 bases between them.